This T cell receptor (beta chain) was obtained from a study of T cells expressing NK-cell markers. This CDR3 comprises 13 residues. Per germline, CDR1 LGHDT and CDR2 YNNKEL (reference sequence). Reanalyzing the 5' RACE reads, TCRdb keeps one entry per CDR3 protein, without DNA. The sample holds roughly 450,000 distinct CDR3 sequences. The V and J genes are TRBV3-1 and TRBJ1-1; TCRdb gives TRBD1 as the D gene, but with no DNA this cannot be confirmed. Sequenced: blood T cells: a sorted CD56 or NKG2C T cell subset, CD4+ or CD8+ T cells, or bulk PBMC T cells (not recorded which). This TCR came from a woman aged 45-59 years in good health. The CDR3 sequence is CASSQRIGVTAFF.